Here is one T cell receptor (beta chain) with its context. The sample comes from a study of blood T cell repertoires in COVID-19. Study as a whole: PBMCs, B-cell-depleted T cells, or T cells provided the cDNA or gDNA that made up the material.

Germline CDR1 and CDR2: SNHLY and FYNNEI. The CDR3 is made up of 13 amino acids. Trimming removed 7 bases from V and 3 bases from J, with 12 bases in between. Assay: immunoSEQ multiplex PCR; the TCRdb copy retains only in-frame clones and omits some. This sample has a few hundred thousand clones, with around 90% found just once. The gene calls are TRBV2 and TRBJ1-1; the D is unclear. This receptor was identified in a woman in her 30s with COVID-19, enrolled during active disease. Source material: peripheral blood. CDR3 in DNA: TGTGCCAGCACCATTGACGAGGACACTGAAGCTTTCTTT. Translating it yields CASTIDEDTEAFF.